The text below deals with one T cell receptor beta chain. The antigen remains undetermined. This entry is derived from a study of T-cell reconstitution after alpha-beta-depleted transplantation in children. Study results and limitations: Reportedly, roughly two months post-transplant, alpha-beta T cells arose from several hundred expanded graft clones. TCRbeta diversity was high at day 60 in some patients (a result of surviving recipient T cells and thymic progenitors). T-cell numbers and diversity one year post-transplant derived largely from freshly generated T cells.

Germline assignment: CDR1 MNHEY and CDR2 SMNVEV (reference sequence). The V and J ends lost 7 bases and 8 bases respectively, with 18 bases between them. CDR3 size: 14 residues. It was with unique molecular identifiers that the TCRbeta library was prepared. TCRdb re-derived calls from the PCR reads in MiXCR, one entry per CDR3 protein. This table holds 440,000 or so distinct CDR3 sequences, 43% found once. This material consisted of PBMCs, taken before TCRalphabeta/CD19-depleted stem cell transplant. This TCR was recovered from a girl aged 2 to 9 with aplastic anemia, due to receive a stem cell transplant. The chain links TRBV27 to TRBJ2-1, with D possibly being TRBD2 (5 bases). The CDR3 nucleotides read TGTGCCAGCACGGGTAGAGGGAGTTGGGATGAGCAGTTCTTC. Translating gives CASTGRGSWDEQFF.